These T cell receptor beta chains were read from a single sample in a study of blood T cell repertoires in COVID-19. Assay: immunoSEQ multiplex PCR; the TCRdb copy retains only in-frame clones and omits some. The repertoire has some 420,000 clones, 85% to 90% of them found once; the top ten carry 0.95% to 1.2%. The sample comprised PBMCs or T cells enriched from blood (not recorded which). The receptors derive from a man aged 25 to 45 who had recovered from COVID-19. Both conserved end residues are part of each CDR3.

v_gene	j_gene	len	CDR3aa
TRBV5-6	TRBJ1-2	12	CASSPTDYGYTF
TRBV3-1/TRBV3-2	TRBJ1-2	13	CASSPQNNYGYTF
TRBV4-1	TRBJ1-3	16	CASSSIYRVSGNTIYF
TRBV5-1	TRBJ2-7	14	CASSLRGGQYEQYF
TRBV5-6	TRBJ2-6	16	CASSGGLPSGANVLTF
TRBV19	TRBJ1-5	19	CASSMSWRGQGLSNQPQHF
TRBV15	TRBJ1-4	15	CATSKRTTGYEKLFF
TRBV24-1	TRBJ2-3	14	CATSDLARADTQYF
TRBV2	TRBJ2-7	10	CASSQYEQYF
TRBV4-2	TRBJ2-7	15	CASSQDLRSSYEQYF
TRBV6-5	TRBJ1-6	15	CASSYSRQGGSPLHF
TRBV28	TRBJ1-2	14	CASRTEASNYGYTF
TRBV6-5	TRBJ2-7	15	CASSSIAGLSYEQYF
TRBV12-3/TRBV12-4	TRBJ2-7	12	CASSLGDREQYF
TRBV7-9	TRBJ1-6	15	CASSLGTGVMSPLHF
TRBV30	TRBJ2-1	15	CAWSADRSIYNEQFF
TRBV19	TRBJ2-1	19	CASSPIFGRGRSYYNEQFF
TRBV5-8	TRBJ1-5	16	CASSSYERAHNQPQHF
TRBV6-1	TRBJ1-4	16	CASSEQDRALDEKLFF
TRBV7-9	TRBJ1-2	14	CASSLGQGLSGYTF
TRBV2	TRBJ1-5	17	CASRPGQGKRVSQPQHF
TRBV30	TRBJ1-6	19	CAWSVKPGQGDSYNSPLHF
TRBV7-8	TRBJ2-7	15	CASSLGSQGTYEQYF
TRBV30	TRBJ2-7	13	CAWSMANAYEQYF
TRBV7-3	TRBJ2-2	13	CASSFTGDRELFF
TRBV28	TRBJ1-2	12	CASRPTGHGYTF
TRBV2	TRBJ1-5	15	CASSEDGRFNQPQHF
TRBV5-1	TRBJ1-1	17	CASSLPGQGAMNTEAFF
TRBV7-6	TRBJ2-2	18	CASSARGVGGPNTGELFF
TRBV20-1	TRBJ2-2	15	CSASTSGSTGGELFF
TRBV7-2	TRBJ2-7	16	CASSLEALAGVYEQYF